Listed below are T cell receptor beta chains from one sample, sequenced in a study of blood T cell repertoires in COVID-19. Assay used: immunoSEQ multiplex PCR; TCRdb lists only in-frame clones, some missing. The sample carries roughly 30,000 clones, 85% to 95% recorded once. Material: peripheral blood. The receptors come from a woman in her seventies with COVID-19, enrolled during active disease. Both conserved end residues are part of each CDR3. The D gene is left open where the match is weak. For some rows the clone size is stated as once, few or many, or as a class when expanded; others skip it.

J,D,size,length,V,DNA,CDR3
TRBJ2-2,TRBD1,NA,17,TRBV7-3,TGTGCCAGCAGCACCCAACCCGGGACAGCTAACACCGGGGAGCTGTTTTTT,CASSTQPGTANTGELFF
TRBJ1-1,NA,NA,13,TRBV19,TGTGCCACCCTTAAAGGGGGGAACACTGAAGCTTTCTTT,CATLKGGNTEAFF
TRBJ1-2,NA,once,12,TRBV30,TGTGCCTGGAGTCAGGGCGCCTATGGCTACACCTTC,CAWSQGAYGYTF
TRBJ2-5,NA,few,15,TRBV7-9,TGTGCCAGCAGTCCCGGGGACAACCCAGCAGAGACCCAGTACTTC,CASSPGDNPAETQYF
TRBJ1-3,NA,NA,14,TRBV19,TGTGCCAGTACCGAGGGCGGCGATCGAAACACCATATATTTT,CASTEGGDRNTIYF
TRBJ1-6,TRBD1,NA,14,TRBV27,TGTGCCAGCAGTTGGGACAGGTTCGTTTCACCCCTCCACTTT,CASSWDRFVSPLHF
TRBJ2-1,NA,NA,16,TRBV2,TGTGCCAGCAGTGGGAGGTCAGGGGAAAAGTACAATGAGCAGTTCTTC,CASSGRSGEKYNEQFF
TRBJ2-7,TRBD2,NA,14,TRBV20-1,TGCAGTGCTAGTCTAGCGGGGGCCAACTACGAGCAGTACTTC,CSASLAGANYEQYF
TRBJ2-1,NA,NA,15,TRBV6-5,TGTGCCAGCAGTTCGCAGACTAGGTATCGAAGTGAGCAGTTCTTC,CASSSQTRYRSEQFF
TRBJ1-4,NA,once,13,TRBV7-8,TGTGCCAGCAGCCGTCAGCGTAGTGAAAAACTGTTTTTT,CASSRQRSEKLFF
TRBJ1-1,NA,NA,15,TRBV11-1,TGTGCCAGCACCCCCCTAGGCGTGGGTTCCTCTGAAGCTTTCTTT,CASTPLGVGSSEAFF
TRBJ1-5,NA,NA,17,TRBV12-2,TGTGCAAGTCGCTTAGAAGCGGACAGGGTCGTGGGTCAGCCCCAGCATTTT,CASRLEADRVVGQPQHF
TRBJ2-7,NA,NA,16,TRBV19,TGTGCCAGTAACGGTGGGGACCGGGACGGGAGTTACGAGCAGTACTTC,CASNGGDRDGSYEQYF
TRBJ2-1,TRBD1,NA,12,TRBV7-9,TGTGCCAGCAGCCTCGACAGGGAATGGCAGTTCTTC,CASSLDREWQFF
TRBJ2-1,TRBD2,NA,18,TRBV4-1,TGCGCCAGCAGCCAGATAGGGACTAGCGGGAGGGGCGGCAATGAGCAGTTCTTC,CASSQIGTSGRGGNEQFF
TRBJ2-1,NA,once,16,TRBV9,TGTGCCAGCAGCGTAACTAGGCTCGGACGTGGCAATGAGCAGTTCTTC,CASSVTRLGRGNEQFF
TRBJ1-2,NA,NA,15,TRBV3-1/TRBV3-2,TGTGCCAGCAGCCCGACCGGCGGCAGTAACTATGGCTACACCTTC,CASSPTGGSNYGYTF
TRBJ1-3,TRBD1,NA,16,TRBV14,TGTGCCAGCAGCGTCCGGGACAGCAATTTTGGAAACACCATATATTTT,CASSVRDSNFGNTIYF
TRBJ1-2,NA,NA,14,TRBV6-5,TGTGCCAGCAGTCCGGGGTCACAGGGCTGGGGCTACACCTTC,CASSPGSQGWGYTF
TRBJ1-2,NA,NA,14,TRBV7-6,TGTGCCAGCAGCCCATACATACAGTCTGGCGGCTACACCTTC,CASSPYIQSGGYTF
TRBJ2-1,TRBD2,NA,13,TRBV28,TGTGCCAGCAGTGGCCTCGCTAGCGGGATAAAGTTCTTC,CASSGLASGIKFF
TRBJ2-3,NA,NA,13,TRBV24-1,TGTGCCACCAGTGATATCGTTCCGGATACGCAGTATTTT,CATSDIVPDTQYF
TRBJ1-3,NA,NA,15,TRBV5-1,TGCGCCAGCAGCCCTACGAGAGACTCTGGAAACACCATATATTTT,CASSPTRDSGNTIYF
TRBJ2-1,TRBD2,NA,16,TRBV28,TGTGCCAGCACCCCCCCGGGACTAGCGGGATTTGATGAGCAGTTCTTC,CASTPPGLAGFDEQFF
TRBJ2-7,TRBD1,NA,17,TRBV5-1,TGCGCCAGCAGCTCGGGTTTCTGGGACAGCCTCTCCTACGAGCAGTACTTC,CASSSGFWDSLSYEQYF
TRBJ1-4,TRBD1,NA,15,TRBV19,TGTGCCAGTAGTAGAGCCCGGGACAGTAATGAAAAACTGTTTTTT,CASSRARDSNEKLFF
TRBJ2-2,NA,once,16,TRBV7-8,TGTGCCAGCAGCCAAGAGGGGCTAGCGCCGACCGGGGAGCTGTTTTTT,CASSQEGLAPTGELFF
TRBJ2-1,TRBD2,NA,16,TRBV19,TGTGCCAGTAGTAAGGGGACTAGCGGAGTCGGGACTGAGCAGTTCTTC,CASSKGTSGVGTEQFF
TRBJ2-1,TRBD2,NA,14,TRBV10-3,TGTGCCATCAGTGAGTGGCTAGCGGACAATGAGCAGTTCTTC,CAISEWLADNEQFF
TRBJ2-1,TRBD2,NA,16,TRBV4-3,TGCGCCAGCAGCCCCAATCCCGGGACTAGCGGAGGGGAGCGGTTCTTC,CASSPNPGTSGGERFF
TRBJ2-1,TRBD2,NA,16,TRBV5-1,TGCGCCAGCAGCTTGGGAACTAGCGGGAACTACAATGAGCAGTTCTTC,CASSLGTSGNYNEQFF
TRBJ1-1,NA,NA,13,TRBV7-9,TGTGCCAGCAGTCGGAACCAGGGCACTGAAGCTTTCTTT,CASSRNQGTEAFF
TRBJ1-2,TRBD1,NA,16,TRBV7-8,TGTGCCAGCAGCCCCCTTAGATTGGACAGGAACTATGGCTACACCTTC,CASSPLRLDRNYGYTF
TRBJ1-5,NA,NA,14,TRBV19,TGTGCCAGTAGTATTTGGGAGCCGAATCAGCCCCAGCATTTT,CASSIWEPNQPQHF
TRBJ2-3,NA,once,15,TRBV24-1,TGTGCCACCAGTGATTTTAGGCGGGATTCAGATACGCAGTATTTT,CATSDFRRDSDTQYF
TRBJ2-7,TRBD2,once,16,TRBV4-2,TGTGCCAGCAGCCCCTCACTAGCGGGCAGGAGTTACGAGCAGTACTTC,CASSPSLAGRSYEQYF
TRBJ1-5,TRBD1,NA,20,TRBV30,TGTGCCTGGCCTCTTATCGGAGAGGGACAGGGGCCTGATAGCAATCAGCCCCAGCATTTT,CAWPLIGEGQGPDSNQPQHF
TRBJ2-5,TRBD1,NA,13,TRBV6-5,TGTGCCAGCAGCCGCAGGGGGCCAGAGACCCAGTACTTC,CASSRRGPETQYF
TRBJ1-4,TRBD1,NA,14,TRBV5-5,TGTGCCAGCAGCTTGGCAGGGGGTAATGAAAAACTGTTTTTT,CASSLAGGNEKLFF
TRBJ1-4,NA,NA,13,TRBV2,TGTGCCAGCTCCTTTAACCGGGATGAAAAACTGTTTTTT,CASSFNRDEKLFF
TRBJ1-1,TRBD1,NA,16,TRBV6-6,TGTGCCAGCAGTCCCTACACCAAAACAGGGGTTCCTGAAGCTTTCTTT,CASSPYTKTGVPEAFF